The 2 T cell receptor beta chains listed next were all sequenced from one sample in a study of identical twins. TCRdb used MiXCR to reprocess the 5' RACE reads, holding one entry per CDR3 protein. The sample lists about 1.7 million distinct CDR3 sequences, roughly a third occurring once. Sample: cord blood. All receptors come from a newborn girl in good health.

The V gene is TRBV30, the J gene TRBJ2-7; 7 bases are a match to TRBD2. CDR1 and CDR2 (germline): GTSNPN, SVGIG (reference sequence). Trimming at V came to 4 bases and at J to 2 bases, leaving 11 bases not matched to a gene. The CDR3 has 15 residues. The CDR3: CAWTSSLAVPYEQYF. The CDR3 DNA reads TGTGCCTGGACTTCTAGTCTAGCGGTGCCCTACGAGCAGTACTTC.

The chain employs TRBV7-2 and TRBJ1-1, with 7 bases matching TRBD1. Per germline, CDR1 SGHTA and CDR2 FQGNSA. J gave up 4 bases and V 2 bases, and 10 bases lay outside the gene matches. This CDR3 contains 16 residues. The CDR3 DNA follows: TGTGCCAGCAGCTTAAGGTCCCAGGGGGGCCTCACTGAAGCTTTCTTT. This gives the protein CASSLRSQGGLTEAFF.